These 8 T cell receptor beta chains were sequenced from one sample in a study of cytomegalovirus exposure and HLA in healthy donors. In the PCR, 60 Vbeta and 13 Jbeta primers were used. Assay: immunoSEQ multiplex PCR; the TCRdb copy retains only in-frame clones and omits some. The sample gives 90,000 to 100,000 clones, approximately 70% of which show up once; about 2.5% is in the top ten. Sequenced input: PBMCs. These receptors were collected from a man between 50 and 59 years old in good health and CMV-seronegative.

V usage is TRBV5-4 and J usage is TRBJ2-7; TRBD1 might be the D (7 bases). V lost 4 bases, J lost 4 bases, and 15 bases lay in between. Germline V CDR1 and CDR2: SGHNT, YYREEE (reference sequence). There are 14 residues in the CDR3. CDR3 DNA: TGTGCCAGCAGCAACCCAGGGGGGCCTTACGAGCAGTACTTC. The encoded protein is CASSNPGGPYEQYF.

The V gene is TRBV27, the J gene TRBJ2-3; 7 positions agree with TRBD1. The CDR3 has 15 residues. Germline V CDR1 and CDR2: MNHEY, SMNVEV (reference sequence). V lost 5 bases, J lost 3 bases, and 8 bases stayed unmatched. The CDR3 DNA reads TGTGCCAGCAGTGCCTACAGGGGTACGACAGATACGCAGTATTTT. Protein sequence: CASSAYRGTTDTQYF.

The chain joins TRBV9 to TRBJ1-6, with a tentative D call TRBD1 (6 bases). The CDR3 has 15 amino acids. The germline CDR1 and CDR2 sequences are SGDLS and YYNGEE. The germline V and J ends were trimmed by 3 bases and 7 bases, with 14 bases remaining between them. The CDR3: CASSGNQGNNSPLHF. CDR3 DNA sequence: TGTGCCAGCAGCGGTAATCAGGGGAACAATTCACCCCTCCACTTT.

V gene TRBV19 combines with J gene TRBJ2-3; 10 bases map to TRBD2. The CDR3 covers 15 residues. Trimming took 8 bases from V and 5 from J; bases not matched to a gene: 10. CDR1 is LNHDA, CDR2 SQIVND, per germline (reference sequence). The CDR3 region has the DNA TGTGCCAGTCGTCGAGCGGGAGGGCCGGGAGATACGCAGTATTTT. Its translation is CASRRAGGPGDTQYF.

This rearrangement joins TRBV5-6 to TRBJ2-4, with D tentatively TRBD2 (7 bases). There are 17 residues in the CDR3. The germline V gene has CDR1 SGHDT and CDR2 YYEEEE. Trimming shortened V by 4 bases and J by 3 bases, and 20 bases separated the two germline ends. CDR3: CASSLWGAGEVKNIQYF. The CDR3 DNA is TGTGCCAGCAGCCTGTGGGGGGCGGGGGAAGTCAAAAACATTCAGTACTTC. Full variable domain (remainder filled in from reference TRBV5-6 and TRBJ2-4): DAGVTQSPTHLIKTRGQQVTLRCSPKSGHDTVSWYQQALGQGPQFIFQYYEEEERQRGNFPDRFSGHQFPNYSSELNVNALLLGDSALYLCASSLWGAGEVKNIQYFGAGTRLSVL.

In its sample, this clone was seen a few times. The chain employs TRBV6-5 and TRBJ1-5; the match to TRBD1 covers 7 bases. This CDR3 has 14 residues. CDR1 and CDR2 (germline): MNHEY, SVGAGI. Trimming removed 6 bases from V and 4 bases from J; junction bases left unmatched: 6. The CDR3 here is CASRRQGTNQPQHF. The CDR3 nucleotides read TGTGCCAGCAGGCGACAGGGAACAAATCAGCCCCAGCATTTT.

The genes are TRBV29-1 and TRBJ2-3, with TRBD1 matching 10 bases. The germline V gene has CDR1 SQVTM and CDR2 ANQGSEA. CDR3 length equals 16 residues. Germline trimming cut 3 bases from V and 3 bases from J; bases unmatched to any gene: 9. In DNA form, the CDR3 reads TGCAGCGTTGAGGGCCACCGGACAGGGGGAACAGATACGCAGTATTTT. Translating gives CSVEGHRTGGTDTQYF.

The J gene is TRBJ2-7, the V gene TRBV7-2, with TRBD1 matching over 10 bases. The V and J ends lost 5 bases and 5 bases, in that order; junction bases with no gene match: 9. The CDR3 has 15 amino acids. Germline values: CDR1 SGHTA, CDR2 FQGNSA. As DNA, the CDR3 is TGTGCCAGCAGCATCGGACAGGGGGGTCGCCACGAGCAGTACTTC. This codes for CASSIGQGGRHEQYF.